The 10 T cell receptor beta chains below were found in one sample sequenced in a study of circulating and synovial CD4+ cells in juvenile arthritis. Assay used: immunoSEQ multiplex PCR; TCRdb lists only in-frame clones, some missing. This table has tens of thousands of clones, around 95% appearing once. The sample comprised CD4+ T cells from blood. Receptors were obtained from a human donor with juvenile idiopathic arthritis.

The V gene is TRBV6-5, the J gene TRBJ2-3, with TRBD1 as a possible D gene (6 bases). Trimming cost V 4 bases and J 4 bases, with 12 bases left between them. CDR3 length equals 14 residues. Germline-derived CDR1 and CDR2 are MNHEY and SVGAGI. The DNA of the CDR3 is TGTGCCAGCAGTTCCCAACAGGGTGCAGATACGCAGTATTTT. Translated: CASSSQQGADTQYF.

This clone was detected once. The rearrangement uses TRBV11-1 and TRBJ2-1; 13 positions agree with TRBD2. The CDR3 runs 14 residues. V was clipped by 5 bases and J by 15 bases; unmatched bases: 10. Germline V lookup: CDR1 SGHAT, CDR2 FQDESV (reference sequence). The chain's CDR3 is CASSPPGLAGVAFF. DNA for the CDR3: TGTGCCAGCAGCCCGCCCGGACTAGCGGGAGTGGCGTTCTTC.

The V call is TRBV19, the J call TRBJ2-7; D is perhaps TRBD1 (5 bases). The V end lost 4 bases, the J end lost 2 bases, and 18 bases lay between the germline ends. Germline CDR1 is LNHDA and CDR2 is SQIVND (reference sequence). The length of the CDR3 is 16 residues. The CDR3, as DNA: TGTGCCAGTAGTACCCCTACCAAGACAGCTACCTACGAGCAGTACTTC. Amino acids: CASSTPTKTATYEQYF.

The V call is TRBV19, the J call TRBJ1-5; D is perhaps TRBD1 (6 bases). Germline loops: CDR1 LNHDA, CDR2 SQIVND (reference sequence). Trimming removed 3 bases from V and 5 bases from J, with 14 bases in between. CDR3 length: 15 amino acids. CDR3 in DNA: TGTGCCAGTAGTATCTCTCAGGGGCGTGATCAGCCCCAGCATTTT. Amino acid sequence: CASSISQGRDQPQHF.

This clone occurred once. The J gene is TRBJ2-3, the V gene TRBV30, with TRBD2 matching 10 bases. V shed 0 bases, J shed 4 bases, and the junction held 7 bases outside the gene matches. Looked up from germline, CDR1 is GTSNPN and CDR2 is SVGIG (reference sequence). This CDR3 region has 16 residues. The CDR3 nucleotides are TGTGCCTGGAGTGTATGGTCTAGCGGGAGTGCAGATACGCAGTATTTT. The encoded protein is CAWSVWSSGSADTQYF.

The chain uses TRBV6-1 and TRBJ1-5; D gene uncertain. V lost 4 bases and J lost 0, with 13 bases in between. This CDR3 spans 16 amino acids. Germline-derived CDR1 and CDR2 are MNHNS and SASEGT. The CDR3 spells CASSVPTGSSNQPQHF. The CDR3 bases are TGTGCCAGCAGTGTCCCGACTGGTAGTAGCAATCAGCCCCAGCATTTT.

The V gene is TRBV16, the J gene TRBJ1-5, with D unclear. Trimming took 1 base from V and 7 from J, leaving 26 bases between them. CDR1 is KGHSY and CDR2 is FQNENV in the germline V gene. This CDR3 spans 19 amino acids. The CDR3 sequence: CASSQFGLRPKALSQPQHF. CDR3 nucleotide sequence: TGTGCCAGCAGCCAATTTGGATTGCGGCCAAAAGCCTTAAGCCAGCCCCAGCATTTT.

The chain combines TRBV6-5 with TRBJ2-5, with 10 bases aligning to TRBD1. The end of the DNA is better explained by TRBJ2-7, so the J call may be wrong. Germline V gene lookup returns CDR1 MNHEY and CDR2 SVGAGI. This CDR3 comprises 14 residues. CDR3 DNA sequence: TGTGCCAGCAGAACGGGACAGGGGAACTACGAGCAGTACTTC. Translating it yields CASRTGQGNYEQYF.

Here the CDR3 DNA reads TGTGCCAGCTCAGAGACGAACACCGGGGAGCTGTTTTTT. Its translation: CASSETNTGELFF. The chain has TRBV18 and TRBJ2-2; D not certain. This CDR3 contains 13 residues. Per germline, CDR1 KGHSH and CDR2 LQKENI. The ends were cut back, 5 bases at V and 0 bases at J, with 4 bases in the middle. Supplemented by reference TRBV18 and TRBJ2-2, the full variable domain reads NAGVMQNPRHLVRRRGQEARLRCSPMKGHSHVYWYRQLPEEGLKFMVYLQKENIIDESGMPKERFSAEFPKEGPSILRIQQVVRGDSAAYFCASSETNTGELFFGEGSRLTVL.

The chain combines TRBV23-1 with TRBJ1-4; 8 bases fit TRBD1. TRBV23-1 counts as an open reading frame of uncertain function. The CDR3 spans 16 residues. The V gene end was trimmed by 3 bases and the J gene end by 3 bases; junction bases not matched to a gene: 6. CDR3: CASSHPGQVPNEKLFF. The CDR3 nucleotides read TGCGCCAGCAGTCATCCGGGACAGGTCCCTAATGAAAAACTGTTTTTT.